Below, one T cell receptor (beta chain) is given with its context. The record originates from a study of cytomegalovirus exposure and HLA in healthy donors. PCR amplification relied on 60 Vbeta primers (plus 13 Jbeta primers). The data were produced by immunoSEQ multiplex PCR, yet TCRdb's version contains in-frame clones alone and is incomplete. The table shows 130,000 to 150,000 clones, with around 81% occurring only once. The V end lost 1 base, the J end lost 8 bases, and 9 bases lay between the germline ends. CDR1 and CDR2 (germline): SEHNR, FQNEAQ (reference sequence). The CDR3 contains 13 residues.

The source material was PBMCs. The sequence was obtained from a male donor in good health and CMV-seronegative. This chain joins TRBV7-9 and TRBJ2-1; D possibly corresponds to TRBD2 (6 bases). CDR3 in DNA: TGTGCCAGCAGCTTAGGACTAGACGATGAGCAGTTCTTC. It is translated as CASSLGLDDEQFF.